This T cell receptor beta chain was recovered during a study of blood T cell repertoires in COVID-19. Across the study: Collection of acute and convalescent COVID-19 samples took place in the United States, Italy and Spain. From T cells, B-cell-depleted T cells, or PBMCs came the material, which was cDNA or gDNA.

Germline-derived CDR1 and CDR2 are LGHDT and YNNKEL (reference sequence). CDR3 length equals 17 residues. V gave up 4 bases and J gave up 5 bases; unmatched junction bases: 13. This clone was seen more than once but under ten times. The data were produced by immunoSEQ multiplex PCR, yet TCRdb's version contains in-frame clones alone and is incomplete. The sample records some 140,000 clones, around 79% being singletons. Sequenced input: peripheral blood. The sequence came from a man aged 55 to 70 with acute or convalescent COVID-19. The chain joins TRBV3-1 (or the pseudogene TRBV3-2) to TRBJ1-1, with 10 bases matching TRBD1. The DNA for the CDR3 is TGTGCCAGCAGCCGGACCGGGACAGGGGTTTGGTCTACTGAAGCTTTCTTT. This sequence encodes CASSRTGTGVWSTEAFF.